Listed here are 23 T cell receptor beta chains from one sample, sequenced in a study of siplizumab effects on memory and regulatory T cells. Some clones are missing from TCRdb's copy, which holds only in-frame ones; the method was immunoSEQ multiplex PCR. Of tens of thousands of clones detected, approximately 79% appear once; the ten largest clones hold approximately 0.38%. The sample taken for sequencing was memory CD4+ T cells sorted from blood. All receptors come from a human donor in good health.

The chain employs TRBV6-1 and TRBJ1-6; D remains ambiguous. In germline, CDR1 is MNHNS, CDR2 SASEGT. The CDR3 is 13 residues long. Between the trimmed V and J ends, which lost 10 bases and 6 bases, there was a span of 13 bases. CDR3 residues: CATRSSRNSPLHF. CDR3 DNA sequence: TGTGCCACTCGGAGTTCCCGTAATTCACCCCTCCACTTT.

This clone was counted between two and nine times. CDR3 amino acids: CASSPGQGARGEQYF. CDR3 in DNA: TGTGCCAGCAGCCCGGGACAGGGGGCGCGTGGCGAGCAGTACTTC. V is TRBV7-8 and J is TRBJ2-7, with TRBD1 matching 12 bases. V lost 5 bases and J lost 6; bases outside the gene matches: 8. Germline-derived CDR1 and CDR2 are SGHVS and FQNEAQ. CDR3 length: 15 residues.

In this sample, this clone turned up a few times. The V call is TRBV11-3, the J call TRBJ2-5, with D unclear. The CDR3 extends over 13 amino acids. The V end was cut by 4 bases, the J end by 7 bases, with 13 bases between. Germline V gene lookup returns CDR1 SGHNT and CDR2 YENEEA. The CDR3, as DNA: TGTGCCAGCAGCTCCACACCCGAAGGGACCCAGTACTTC. Its translation: CASSSTPEGTQYF.

The chain is built from TRBV7-9 and TRBJ1-1; TRBD1 matches at 9 bases. Trimming took 6 bases from V and 4 from J; bases not matched to a gene: 9. The V gene's germline CDR1 is SEHNR and CDR2 FQNEAQ (reference sequence). The CDR3 spans 15 residues. CDR3 DNA: TGTGCCAGCAGAGACACAGGGGGCGCGGGCACTGAAGCTTTCTTT. Its protein product is CASRDTGGAGTEAFF.

V and J are TRBV2 and TRBJ2-2, with unresolved D. The CDR3 totals 14 residues. Germline V gives CDR1 SNHLY, CDR2 FYNNEI. V was cut by 6 bases and J by 6 bases, with 14 bases left in between. CDR3 region: CASRPNHYPGELFF. The DNA of the CDR3 is TGTGCCAGCAGGCCAAACCACTACCCCGGGGAGCTGTTTTTT. Full variable domain (rest looked up from reference TRBV2 and TRBJ2-2): EPEVTQTPSHQVTQMGQEVILRCVPISNHLYFYWYRQILGQKVEFLVSFYNNEISEKSEIFDDQFSVERPDGSNFTLKIRSTKLEDSAMYFCASRPNHYPGELFFGEGSRLTVL.

The chain carries TRBV7-6 and TRBJ1-2; D is possibly TRBD1 (6 bases). CDR3 length: 14 residues. Germline CDR1 reads SGHVS; CDR2 reads FNYEAQ. V was cut by 5 bases and J by 8 bases, with 18 bases left in between. CDR3 DNA: TGTGCCAGCAGCCGGTCTGAATCAGGGGAAGGCTACACCTTC. Its translation: CASSRSESGEGYTF.

CDR3 region: CASRADSSSYGYTF. CDR3 DNA: TGTGCCAGCAGGGCAGACTCCTCCAGCTATGGCTACACCTTC. The chain employs TRBV2 and TRBJ1-2; D gene uncertain. This CDR3 has 14 residues. CDR1 and CDR2 (germline): SNHLY, FYNNEI. Trimming cost V 6 bases and J 4 bases, with 15 bases left between them.

The V and J genes are TRBV5-1 and TRBJ2-2; D is unclear. Trimming removed 3 bases from V and 6 bases from J, with 9 bases in between. The CDR3 consists of 13 residues. Germline assignment: CDR1 SGHRS and CDR2 YFSETQ. CDR3: CASSSALAGELFF. In nucleotides, the CDR3 is TGCGCCAGCAGCTCGGCGCTAGCCGGGGAGCTGTTTTTT.

By share, this clone counts as medium-sized. V and J are TRBV25-1 and TRBJ1-6, with 7 bases aligning to TRBD1. CDR3 length equals 15 residues. Trimming cost V 3 bases and J 7 bases; bases outside gene matches: 6. CDR1 MGHDK and CDR2 SYGVNS come from the germline V gene. The CDR3 sequence: CASSDSGGGNSPLHF. CDR3 DNA: TGTGCCAGCAGTGATTCAGGGGGTGGGAATTCACCCCTCCACTTT.

This chain uses TRBV27 with TRBJ2-1; D possibly corresponds to TRBD2 (5 bases). V was pared by 7 bases and J by 4 bases, with 11 bases between. The CDR3 runs to 13 residues. Germline V gene lookup returns CDR1 MNHEY and CDR2 SMNVEV (reference sequence). The CDR3 region is CASTTGVYNEQFF. Here the CDR3 DNA reads TGTGCCAGCACAACCGGGGTATACAATGAGCAGTTCTTC.

This chain uses TRBV21-1 with TRBJ2-1; the table's D call, TRBD2, was not checked against the DNA. TRBV21-1 is assigned pseudogene status. This CDR3 contains 15 residues. The CDR3 loop reads CASTLTRAEVDEQFF. The CDR3 nucleotides read TGTGCCAGCACGCTCACCCGGGCGGAGGTGGATGAGCAGTTCTTC.

The chain links TRBV6-5 to TRBJ1-2; 7 nucleotides line up with TRBD1. Looked up from germline, CDR1 is MNHEY and CDR2 is SVGAGI. There are 14 residues in the CDR3. The junction had 8 bases not matched to a gene; V was cut back by 6 bases and J by 4 bases. Here the CDR3 DNA reads TGTGCCAGCAGGCCCCCGTGGGACAGCTATGGCTACACCTTC. Translation: CASRPPWDSYGYTF.

The gene calls are TRBV15 and TRBJ1-3; D is unresolved. The V gene's germline CDR1 is LNHNV and CDR2 YYDKDF (reference sequence). V gave up 1 base and J gave up 0 bases, with 4 bases separating them. This CDR3 contains 14 residues. CDR3 bases: TGTGCCACCAGCAGAGGAGGCTCTGGAAACACCATATATTTT. Translated: CATSRGGSGNTIYF. The whole variable domain, filled in from reference TRBV15 and TRBJ1-3, reads DAMVIQNPRYQVTQFGKPVTLSCSQTLNHNVMYWYQQKSSQAPKLLFHYYDKDFNNEADTPDNFQSRRPNTSFCFLDIRSPGLGDTAMYLCATSRGGSGNTIYFGEGSWLTVV.

This sequence joins TRBV11-2 and TRBJ2-3; the match to TRBD1 covers 10 bases. Germline V lookup: CDR1 SGHAT, CDR2 FQNNGV. This CDR3 contains 15 residues. Unmatched junction bases numbered 6, after V lost 5 bases and J lost 4 bases. The CDR3: CASSASGTGADTQYF. In nucleotides, the CDR3 is TGTGCCAGCAGCGCATCCGGGACAGGGGCAGATACGCAGTATTTT.

V is TRBV9 and J is TRBJ1-3; D might be TRBD1 (6 bases). The CDR3 contains 15 residues. The V gene lost 3 bases and the J gene lost 2 bases, with 12 bases spanning the gap. The germline V gene encodes CDR1 SGDLS and CDR2 YYNGEE. The CDR3 nucleotides are TGTGCCAGCAGCGATTTACAGGGTACTGGAAACACCATATATTTT. Its protein is CASSDLQGTGNTIYF.

V usage is TRBV4-1 and J usage is TRBJ1-1, with D possibly TRBD1 on 5 matching bases. The V gene's germline CDR1 is MGHRA and CDR2 YSYEKL. The CDR3 is made up of 13 amino acids. Trimming pared 2 bases from V and 6 bases from J, leaving 10 bases between. CDR3 DNA sequence: TGCGCCAGCAGCCAACGACAGAGCCCTGAAGCTTTCTTT. Residues: CASSQRQSPEAFF.

V and J are TRBV10-1 and TRBJ1-4; 10 bases align to TRBD1. The CDR3 is 15 amino acids. Losses at the gene ends were 7 bases for V and 8 bases for J; bases not matched to a gene: 10. The germline V gene encodes CDR1 WNHNN and CDR2 SYGVQD (reference sequence). CDR3 nucleotide sequence: TGCGCCAGCATCGTAACCGGGACAGGGGACGAAAAACTGTTTTTT. Residues: CASIVTGTGDEKLFF.

The chain links TRBV30 to TRBJ1-3, with no clear D. Germline V gene lookup returns CDR1 GTSNPN and CDR2 SVGIG (reference sequence). There are 19 residues in the CDR3. Trimming took off 4 bases at V and 0 bases at J, with 25 bases between the two ends. CDR3 loop: CAWTRTNHGVELSGNTIYF. In DNA form, the CDR3 reads TGTGCCTGGACCCGTACAAACCATGGGGTGGAGCTCTCTGGAAACACCATATATTTT.

The genes are TRBV7-3 and TRBJ2-1; TRBD2 agrees at 9 bases. CDR1 and CDR2 (germline): SGHTA, FQGTGA. After removal of 0 bases from V and 6 bases from J, the junction contained 3 bases not matched to a gene. The CDR3 extends over 15 amino acids. The CDR3 DNA reads as TGTGCCAGCAGCTTAACTAGCGGGGGTTCCAATGAGCAGTTCTTC. Its protein is CASSLTSGGSNEQFF.

This clone was recorded only once. This rearrangement joins TRBV7-6 to TRBJ1-2; D ambiguous. Trimming shortened V by 1 base and J by 4 bases, and 10 bases separated the two germline ends. Per the germline V gene, CDR1 is SGHVS and CDR2 is FNYEAQ. The CDR3 runs 14 residues. The CDR3 protein is CASSLDPGRYGYTF. For the CDR3, the DNA is TGTGCCAGCAGCTTAGATCCGGGTCGCTATGGCTACACCTTC.

V usage is TRBV9 and J usage is TRBJ2-5; 10 positions match TRBD2. Germline CDR1 SGDLS, CDR2 YYNGEE. Losses at the gene ends were 3 bases for V and 5 bases for J; bases not matched to a gene: 7. The CDR3 consists of 15 residues. The CDR3 spells CASSALAGAMETQYF. In DNA form, the CDR3 reads TGTGCCAGCAGCGCGCTAGCGGGGGCAATGGAGACCCAGTACTTC.

The chain employs TRBV2 and TRBJ2-5, with 7 bases aligning to TRBD1. V was pared by 7 bases and J by 0 bases, with 5 bases of the junction left unmatched. The CDR3 is 14 residues long. The germline V gene has CDR1 SNHLY and CDR2 FYNNEI. This chain's CDR3 is CASKRDRNQETQYF. The CDR3 DNA follows: TGTGCCAGCAAGAGGGACAGAAACCAAGAGACCCAGTACTTC.

This chain links TRBV5-5 with TRBJ2-1; the D gene is possibly TRBD2 (5 bases). V was clipped by 4 bases and J by 0 bases, with 8 bases between them. The CDR3 spans 14 residues. Looked up from germline, CDR1 is SGHKS and CDR2 is YYEKEE (reference sequence). CDR3 coding DNA: TGTGCCAGCAGCCCGGGGTACTCCTACAATGAGCAGTTCTTC. This gives the protein CASSPGYSYNEQFF.